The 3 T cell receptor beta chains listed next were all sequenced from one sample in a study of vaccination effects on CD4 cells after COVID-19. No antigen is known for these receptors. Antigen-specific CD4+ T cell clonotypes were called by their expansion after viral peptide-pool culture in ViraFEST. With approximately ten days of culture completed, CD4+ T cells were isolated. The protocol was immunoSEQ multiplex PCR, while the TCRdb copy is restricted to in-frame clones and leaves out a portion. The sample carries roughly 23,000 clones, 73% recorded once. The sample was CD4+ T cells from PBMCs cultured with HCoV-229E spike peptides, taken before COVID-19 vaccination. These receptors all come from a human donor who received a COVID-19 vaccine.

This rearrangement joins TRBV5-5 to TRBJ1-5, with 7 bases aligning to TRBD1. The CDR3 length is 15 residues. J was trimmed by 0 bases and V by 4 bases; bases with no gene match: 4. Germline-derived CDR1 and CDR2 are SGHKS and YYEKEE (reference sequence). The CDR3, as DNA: TGTGCCAGCAGCCCCGGGACAGTTAGCAATCAGCCCCAGCATTTT. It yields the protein CASSPGTVSNQPQHF.

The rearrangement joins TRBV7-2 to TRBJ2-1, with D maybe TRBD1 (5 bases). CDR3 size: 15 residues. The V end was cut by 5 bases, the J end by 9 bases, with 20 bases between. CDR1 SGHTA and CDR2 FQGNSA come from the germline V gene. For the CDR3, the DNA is TGTGCCAGCAGCCCCAGATATGGGGCCGGTGGTGAGCAGTTCTTC. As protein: CASSPRYGAGGEQFF. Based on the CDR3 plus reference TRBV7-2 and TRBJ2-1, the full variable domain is GAGVSQSPSNKVTEKGKDVELRCDPISGHTALYWYRQSLGQGLEFLIYFQGNSAPDKSGLPSDRFSAERTGGSVSTLTIQRTQQEDSAVYLCASSPRYGAGGEQFFGPGTRLTVL.

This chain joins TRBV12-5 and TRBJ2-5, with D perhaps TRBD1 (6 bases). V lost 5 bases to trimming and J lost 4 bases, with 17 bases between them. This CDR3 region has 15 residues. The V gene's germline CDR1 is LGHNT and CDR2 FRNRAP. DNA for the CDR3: TGTGCTAGTGGTAGAACTGGGGGCAGAGGAGAGACCCAGTACTTC. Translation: CASGRTGGRGETQYF.